This T cell receptor beta chain was captured in a study of shared clonotypes between healthy human individuals. Deletions cut 4 bases from V and 3 bases from J, with 7 bases between. The CDR3 consists of 13 residues. Per the germline V gene, CDR1 is SGHRS and CDR2 is YFSETQ. The data were produced by immunoSEQ multiplex PCR, yet TCRdb's version contains in-frame clones alone and is incomplete. The table shows 1.6 million or so clones, with roughly 98.5% occurring only once. The specimen sequenced was naive CD4+ T cells sorted from blood. Stated subset: CD45RA+ positively selected. The J gene is TRBJ2-2, the V gene TRBV5-1; D is unclear. The receptor comes from a man aged 30-40 years in good health. The CDR3, as DNA: TGCGCCAGCAGCGCCAGCTACACCGGGGAGCTGTTTTTT. This codes for CASSASYTGELFF.